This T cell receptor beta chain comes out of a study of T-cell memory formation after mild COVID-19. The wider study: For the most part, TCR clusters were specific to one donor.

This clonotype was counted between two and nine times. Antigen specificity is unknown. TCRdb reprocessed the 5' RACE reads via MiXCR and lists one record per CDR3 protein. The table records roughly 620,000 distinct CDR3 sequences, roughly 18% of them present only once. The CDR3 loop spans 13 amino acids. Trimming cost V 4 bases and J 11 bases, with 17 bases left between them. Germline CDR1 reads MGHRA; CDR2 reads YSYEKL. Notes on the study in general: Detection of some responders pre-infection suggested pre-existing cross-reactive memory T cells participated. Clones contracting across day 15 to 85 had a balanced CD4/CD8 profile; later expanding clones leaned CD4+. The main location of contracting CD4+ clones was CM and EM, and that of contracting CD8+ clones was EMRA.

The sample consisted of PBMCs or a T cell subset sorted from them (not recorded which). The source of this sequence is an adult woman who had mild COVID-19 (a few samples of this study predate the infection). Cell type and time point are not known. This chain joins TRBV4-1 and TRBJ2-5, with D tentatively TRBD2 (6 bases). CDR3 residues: CASSPIHGTPQYF. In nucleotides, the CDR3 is TGCGCCAGCAGCCCGATCCACGGGACTCCTCAGTACTTC.